A selection of T cell receptor beta chains follows, all from one sample in a study of CD8 T cells in Susac syndrome. Each CDR3 protein gets one entry after TCRdb re-called the immunoSEQ multiplex PCR reads with MiXCR. The table has 100,000 to 150,000 distinct CDR3 sequences, approximately 94% seen once. Sequencing was carried out using CD4+ T cells from PBMCs. Source of these receptors: a human donor with multiple sclerosis. Each CDR3 is given with its conserved first and last residue. Fields, in order: D gene, clone size, J gene, V gene, CDR3 DNA, CDR3 protein. A D gene is named only where the DNA matches it firmly. Clone size appears in some rows only: once, few, many, or a class for an expanded clone.

D gene: NA
clone size: once
J gene: TRBJ2-3
V gene: TRBV14
CDR3 DNA: TGTGCCAGCAGCCCCGCAACCACGCAGTATTTT
CDR3 protein: CASSPATTQYF

D gene: TRBD1
clone size: NA
J gene: TRBJ1-4
V gene: TRBV12-3/TRBV12-4
CDR3 DNA: TGTGCCAGCAGTTTGGAGACAGGGACTAATGAAAAACTGTTTTTT
CDR3 protein: CASSLETGTNEKLFF

D gene: TRBD1
clone size: NA
J gene: TRBJ2-5
V gene: TRBV2
CDR3 DNA: TGTGCCAGCGGGGGACAGGGGGCGGGAGAGACCCAGTACTTC
CDR3 protein: CASGGQGAGETQYF

D gene: NA
clone size: NA
J gene: TRBJ1-2
V gene: TRBV7-2
CDR3 DNA: TGTGCCAGCAGCTTATGGGACGGCAACTATGGCTACACCTTC
CDR3 protein: CASSLWDGNYGYTF

D gene: NA
clone size: NA
J gene: TRBJ1-5
V gene: TRBV7-2
CDR3 DNA: TGTGCCAGCAGCTTAGGTGTGGGTCCTAATCAGCCCCAGCATTTT
CDR3 protein: CASSLGVGPNQPQHF

D gene: NA
clone size: once
J gene: TRBJ1-2
V gene: TRBV30
CDR3 DNA: TGTGCCTGGGGAGACAGCCCCTATGGCTACACCTTC
CDR3 protein: CAWGDSPYGYTF

D gene: NA
clone size: NA
J gene: TRBJ1-1
V gene: TRBV5-1
CDR3 DNA: TGCGCCAGCAGCTTTGGTATCGGTTTAATGAACACTGAAGCTTTCTTT
CDR3 protein: CASSFGIGLMNTEAFF

D gene: TRBD2
clone size: NA
J gene: TRBJ2-2
V gene: TRBV4-1
CDR3 DNA: TGCGCCAGCAGCCACCCCGGGGGGAAGAACACCGGGGAGCTGTTTTTT
CDR3 protein: CASSHPGGKNTGELFF

D gene: NA
clone size: NA
J gene: TRBJ2-2
V gene: TRBV5-6
CDR3 DNA: TGTGCCAGCAGCTTGCGCAGGGTGAACACCGGGGAGCTGTTTTTT
CDR3 protein: CASSLRRVNTGELFF

D gene: NA
clone size: NA
J gene: TRBJ2-4
V gene: TRBV20-1
CDR3 DNA: TGCAGTGCTAGAGGGTCTAGGTCTAACATTCAGTACTTC
CDR3 protein: CSARGSRSNIQYF

D gene: NA
clone size: NA
J gene: TRBJ2-7
V gene: TRBV27
CDR3 DNA: TGTGCCAGCAGGACTAGCTACGAGCAGTACTTC
CDR3 protein: CASRTSYEQYF

D gene: NA
clone size: NA
J gene: TRBJ1-2
V gene: TRBV3-1
CDR3 DNA: TGTGCCAGCAGCCCGCGCGCCTATGGCTACACCTTC
CDR3 protein: CASSPRAYGYTF

D gene: NA
clone size: NA
J gene: TRBJ2-7
V gene: TRBV7-2
CDR3 DNA: TGTGCCAGCAGCGCGCCCTCCAATGTCGGTCTGTACTTC
CDR3 protein: CASSAPSNVGLYF

D gene: NA
clone size: few
J gene: TRBJ2-3
V gene: TRBV18
CDR3 DNA: TGTGCCAGCTCATTAAGAACTAGCACAGATACGCAGTATTTT
CDR3 protein: CASSLRTSTDTQYF

D gene: TRBD2
clone size: NA
J gene: TRBJ2-4
V gene: TRBV5-4
CDR3 DNA: TGTGCCAGCAGCTTGGGACTAGCGGGAGTAACCAAAAACATTCAGTACTTC
CDR3 protein: CASSLGLAGVTKNIQYF

D gene: TRBD2
clone size: NA
J gene: TRBJ2-2
V gene: TRBV5-1
CDR3 DNA: TGCGCCAACCGACTCAGGGAGGGCACCGGGGAGCTGTTTTTT
CDR3 protein: CANRLREGTGELFF

D gene: NA
clone size: NA
J gene: TRBJ2-1
V gene: TRBV30
CDR3 DNA: TGTGCCTGGATCTCTAGACTCCCCTACAATGAGCAGTTCTTC
CDR3 protein: CAWISRLPYNEQFF

D gene: NA
clone size: NA
J gene: TRBJ2-7
V gene: TRBV11-2
CDR3 DNA: TGTGCCAGCGGTTACGGCGCCTACGAGCAGTACTTC
CDR3 protein: CASGYGAYEQYF

D gene: NA
clone size: NA
J gene: TRBJ1-1
V gene: TRBV20-1
CDR3 DNA: TGCAGTGCAAGCCTGGGGGAGAACACTGAAGCTTTCTTT
CDR3 protein: CSASLGENTEAFF

D gene: NA
clone size: once
J gene: TRBJ1-2
V gene: TRBV24-1
CDR3 DNA: TGTGCCACCAGTGACCGTAGTTCGGGCGGCTACACCTTC
CDR3 protein: CATSDRSSGGYTF

D gene: NA
clone size: NA
J gene: TRBJ1-2
V gene: TRBV3-1
CDR3 DNA: TGTGCCAGCAGCCAAGATCGGCGGGGCTACACCTTC
CDR3 protein: CASSQDRRGYTF

D gene: TRBD1
clone size: NA
J gene: TRBJ1-1
V gene: TRBV12-3/TRBV12-4
CDR3 DNA: TGTGCCAGCAGTTTGGGGACAGGGAAACTGAACACTGAAGCTTTCTTT
CDR3 protein: CASSLGTGKLNTEAFF

D gene: TRBD2
clone size: NA
J gene: TRBJ2-7
V gene: TRBV20-1
CDR3 DNA: TGCAGTGCCCTGACTAGCGGGACCTACGAGCAGTACTTC
CDR3 protein: CSALTSGTYEQYF

D gene: TRBD1
clone size: NA
J gene: TRBJ1-1
V gene: TRBV6-2/TRBV6-3
CDR3 DNA: TGTGCCAGCAGTCCGACAGGGGGCACTGAAGCTTTCTTT
CDR3 protein: CASSPTGGTEAFF

D gene: NA
clone size: NA
J gene: TRBJ1-3
V gene: TRBV5-6
CDR3 DNA: TGTGCCAGCAACTTCTGGACCAGCTCTGGAAACACCATATATTTT
CDR3 protein: CASNFWTSSGNTIYF

D gene: NA
clone size: few
J gene: TRBJ1-1
V gene: TRBV7-2
CDR3 DNA: TGTGCCAGCAGCTTAGCGTTGGTGAACACTGAAGCTTTCTTT
CDR3 protein: CASSLALVNTEAFF

D gene: TRBD2
clone size: NA
J gene: TRBJ2-4
V gene: TRBV28
CDR3 DNA: TGTGCCAGCAGTCCCTCGGGACTAGCGGGAGCCAAAAACATTCAGTACTTC
CDR3 protein: CASSPSGLAGAKNIQYF

D gene: NA
clone size: NA
J gene: TRBJ1-5
V gene: TRBV29-1
CDR3 DNA: TGCAGCGGGTGGCCAGGGGCGCTGGGCCAGCCCCAGCATTTT
CDR3 protein: CSGWPGALGQPQHF

D gene: NA
clone size: NA
J gene: TRBJ2-6
V gene: TRBV5-1
CDR3 DNA: TGCGCCAGCAGCCCTGGACTGTCCTCTGGGGCCAACGTCCTGACTTTC
CDR3 protein: CASSPGLSSGANVLTF

D gene: TRBD1
clone size: NA
J gene: TRBJ1-1
V gene: TRBV12-3/TRBV12-4
CDR3 DNA: TGTGCCAGCAGAGACCAGGGGGGGACTGAAGCTTTCTTT
CDR3 protein: CASRDQGGTEAFF

D gene: NA
clone size: NA
J gene: TRBJ1-1
V gene: TRBV12-3/TRBV12-4
CDR3 DNA: TGTGCCAGCAGTTTGGAGGGCGGCAGGGACACTGAAGCTTTCTTT
CDR3 protein: CASSLEGGRDTEAFF

D gene: NA
clone size: NA
J gene: TRBJ1-5
V gene: TRBV19
CDR3 DNA: TGTGCCAGTAGTAGGAGGAGGGAGGGACAGCCCCAGCATTTT
CDR3 protein: CASSRRREGQPQHF

D gene: TRBD2
clone size: once
J gene: TRBJ2-3
V gene: TRBV6-2/TRBV6-3
CDR3 DNA: TGTGCCAGCACCGATAGCGGGGCAACAGATACGCAGTATTTT
CDR3 protein: CASTDSGATDTQYF

D gene: NA
clone size: NA
J gene: TRBJ2-4
V gene: TRBV4-1
CDR3 DNA: TGCGCCAGCAGCCCTTGGGAGATCGGCGGGGTAAAACCCATTCAGTACTTC
CDR3 protein: CASSPWEIGGVKPIQYF

D gene: NA
clone size: once
J gene: TRBJ2-7
V gene: TRBV5-1
CDR3 DNA: TGCGCCAGCAGCTTCCGGACTTCTTTGTACGAGCAGTACTTC
CDR3 protein: CASSFRTSLYEQYF

D gene: NA
clone size: NA
J gene: TRBJ2-5
V gene: TRBV29-1
CDR3 DNA: TGTAGCGTTGGGGAGGGACAGGAGACCCAGTACTTC
CDR3 protein: CSVGEGQETQYF

D gene: TRBD1
clone size: NA
J gene: TRBJ1-2
V gene: TRBV25-1
CDR3 DNA: TGTGCCAGCAGCCCCGTGGACAGGGGGGGAGGCTACACCTTC
CDR3 protein: CASSPVDRGGGYTF

D gene: TRBD1
clone size: NA
J gene: TRBJ1-2
V gene: TRBV6-2/TRBV6-3
CDR3 DNA: TGTGCCAGCAGCCTCGACAGGGCCTACACCTTC
CDR3 protein: CASSLDRAYTF

D gene: NA
clone size: NA
J gene: TRBJ2-7
V gene: TRBV3-1
CDR3 DNA: TGTGCCAGCAGCCAAGTCACAGGGTACGAGCAGTACTTC
CDR3 protein: CASSQVTGYEQYF

D gene: TRBD1
clone size: NA
J gene: TRBJ1-5
V gene: TRBV6-2/TRBV6-3
CDR3 DNA: TGTGCCAGCAGACCCACAGGGGTTGAGGAAAACCAGCATTTT
CDR3 protein: CASRPTGVEENQHF

D gene: NA
clone size: NA
J gene: TRBJ1-1
V gene: TRBV19
CDR3 DNA: TGTGCCAGTAGTCCTCTAAGGACGAACACTGAAGCTTTCTTT
CDR3 protein: CASSPLRTNTEAFF

D gene: NA
clone size: NA
J gene: TRBJ1-1
V gene: TRBV4-3
CDR3 DNA: TGCGCCAGCAGCCAAGATATGTTGACTGAAGCTTTCTTT
CDR3 protein: CASSQDMLTEAFF

D gene: NA
clone size: NA
J gene: TRBJ1-4
V gene: TRBV27
CDR3 DNA: TGTGCCAGCAGTTTATGGGGGGGTGAAAAACTGTTTTTT
CDR3 protein: CASSLWGGEKLFF

D gene: NA
clone size: NA
J gene: TRBJ2-7
V gene: TRBV5-1
CDR3 DNA: TGCGCCAGCACTAGCTTATCCTACGAGCAGTACTTC
CDR3 protein: CASTSLSYEQYF

D gene: TRBD2
clone size: NA
J gene: TRBJ2-1
V gene: TRBV5-1
CDR3 DNA: TGCGCCAGCAGCTTGCAACTAGCGGGGGACAATGAGCAGTTCTTC
CDR3 protein: CASSLQLAGDNEQFF

D gene: NA
clone size: NA
J gene: TRBJ2-5
V gene: TRBV2
CDR3 DNA: TGTGCCAGCAGTGACGGTAGAGGGGAGACCCAGTACTTC
CDR3 protein: CASSDGRGETQYF

D gene: NA
clone size: NA
J gene: TRBJ2-5
V gene: TRBV28
CDR3 DNA: TGTGCCAGCAGTTTATCCAAAGAGACCCAGTACTTC
CDR3 protein: CASSLSKETQYF

D gene: NA
clone size: NA
J gene: TRBJ2-5
V gene: TRBV7-2
CDR3 DNA: TGTGCCAGCAGCTTAGGACCGCCAGAGACCCAGTACTTC
CDR3 protein: CASSLGPPETQYF